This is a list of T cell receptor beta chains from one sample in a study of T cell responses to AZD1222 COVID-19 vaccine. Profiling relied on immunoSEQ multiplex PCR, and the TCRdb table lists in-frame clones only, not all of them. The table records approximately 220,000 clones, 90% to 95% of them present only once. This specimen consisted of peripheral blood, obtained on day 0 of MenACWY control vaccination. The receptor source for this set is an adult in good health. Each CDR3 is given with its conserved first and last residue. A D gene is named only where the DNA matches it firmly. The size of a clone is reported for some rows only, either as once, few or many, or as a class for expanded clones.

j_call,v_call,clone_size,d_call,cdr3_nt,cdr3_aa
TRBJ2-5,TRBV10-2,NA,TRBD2,TGCGCCAGCACCGCGGGTACACTAGCGGGGGGTCGACAAGAGACCCAGTACTTC,CASTAGTLAGGRQETQYF
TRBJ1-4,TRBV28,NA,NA,TGTGCCAGCAACAACCTCGGACAGCTGGAAAAACTGTTTTTT,CASNNLGQLEKLFF
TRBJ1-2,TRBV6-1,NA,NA,TGTGCCAGCAGTGAAGCATCCTTAACAGAAGGCTATGGCTACACCTTC,CASSEASLTEGYGYTF
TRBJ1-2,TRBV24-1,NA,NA,TGTGCCACCAGTCCGGGGCCTAACTATGGCTACACCTTC,CATSPGPNYGYTF
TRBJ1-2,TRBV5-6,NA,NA,TGTGCCAGCAGCTTGGCGCAGCAGGGGTATGGCTACACCTTC,CASSLAQQGYGYTF
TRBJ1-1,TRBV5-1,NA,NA,TGCGCCAGCAGCCGACCGACGGGGAACACTGAAGCTTTCTTT,CASSRPTGNTEAFF
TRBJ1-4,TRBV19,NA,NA,TGTGCCAGTTGGACAGCTTATAATGAAAAACTGTTTTTT,CASWTAYNEKLFF
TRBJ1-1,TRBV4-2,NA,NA,TGTGCCAGCAGCCGCCAAGGCGCAGGGAACACTGAAGCTTTCTTT,CASSRQGAGNTEAFF
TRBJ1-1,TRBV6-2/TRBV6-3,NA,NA,TGTGCCAGCAGTTACACGACAGCTGAAGCTTTCTTT,CASSYTTAEAFF
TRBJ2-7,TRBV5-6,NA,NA,TGTGCCAGCAGCTTGGACGGACAGTCCTACGAGCAGTACTTC,CASSLDGQSYEQYF
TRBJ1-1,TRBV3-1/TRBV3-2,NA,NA,TGTGCCAGCAGCCGCAAGGGGGGGGCTGAAGCTTTCTTT,CASSRKGGAEAFF
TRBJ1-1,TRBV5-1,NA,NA,TGCGCCAGCAGCTTGACCCCAGGGCTCCGGGACACTGAAGCTTTCTTT,CASSLTPGLRDTEAFF
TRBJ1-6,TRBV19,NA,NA,TGTGCCAGTCTATCCTCCGTCTATAATTCACCCCTCCACTTT,CASLSSVYNSPLHF
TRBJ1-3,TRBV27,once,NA,TGTGCCAGCAAAGCTTTGCTCTCTGGAAACACCATATATTTT,CASKALLSGNTIYF
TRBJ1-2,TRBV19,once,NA,TGTGCCAGTAGTCCCCCAAGTGTCAGTGACCTTCGTGGCTACACCTTC,CASSPPSVSDLRGYTF
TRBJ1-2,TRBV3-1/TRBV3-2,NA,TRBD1,TGTGCCAGCAGCCAAGCCTGGACAGGAGTCCTACCCTATGGCTACACCTTC,CASSQAWTGVLPYGYTF
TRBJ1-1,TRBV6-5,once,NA,TGTGCCAGCATTAAACCCAGGGGGAACACTGAAGCTTTCTTT,CASIKPRGNTEAFF
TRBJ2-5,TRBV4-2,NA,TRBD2,TGTGCCAGCAGCCAAGACCTAGCGGGGGGCGGGACCCAGTACTTC,CASSQDLAGGGTQYF
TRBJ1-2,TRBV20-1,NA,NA,TGCAGCGCTAGTATTAACTATGGCTACACCTTC,CSASINYGYTF
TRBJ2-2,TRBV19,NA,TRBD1,TGTGCCAGTAGTTCCTCCGGGACAGCTACCGGGGAGCTGTTTTTT,CASSSSGTATGELFF
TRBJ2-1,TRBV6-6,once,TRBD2,TGTGCCAGTCACCGGGGTAGCGGGGGGGCCAATGAGCAGTTCTTC,CASHRGSGGANEQFF
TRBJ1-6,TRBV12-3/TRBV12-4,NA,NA,TGTGCCAGCAGTTTTACGCTTTCACCCCTCCACTTT,CASSFTLSPLHF
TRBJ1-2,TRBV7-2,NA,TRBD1,TGTGCCAGCAACCCAGGGGGCTTCGACTATGGCTACACCTTC,CASNPGGFDYGYTF
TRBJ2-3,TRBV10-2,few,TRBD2,TGCGCCAGCAGTGAGTCGGCGACTAGCGGGGGGGCAACAGATACGCAGTATTTT,CASSESATSGGATDTQYF
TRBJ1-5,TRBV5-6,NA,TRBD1,TGTGCCAGCAGCTGGGGACAGGGAGGGCAGCCCCAGCATTTT,CASSWGQGGQPQHF
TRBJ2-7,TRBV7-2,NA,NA,TGTGCCAGCAGCCCGGGATTCAGCTCCTACGAGCAGTACTTC,CASSPGFSSYEQYF
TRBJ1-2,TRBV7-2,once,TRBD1,TGTGCCAGCAGCGGCGGACAGGGTGGATATGGCTACACCTTC,CASSGGQGGYGYTF
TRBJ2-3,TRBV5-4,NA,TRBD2,TGTGCCAGCAGCCCGCTAGCGGGGGGCAACACAGATACGCAGTATTTT,CASSPLAGGNTDTQYF
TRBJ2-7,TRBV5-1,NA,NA,TGCGCCAGCAGCTTGGGGTTCAGGGGCTCTGCGGAGCAGTACTTC,CASSLGFRGSAEQYF
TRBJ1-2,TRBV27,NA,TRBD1,TGTGCCAGCAGTTTTGACAGGGTGAACTATGGCTACACCTTC,CASSFDRVNYGYTF
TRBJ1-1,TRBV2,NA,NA,TGTGCCAGCAGATCTTCTAGCTGGGCTGAAGCTTTCTTT,CASRSSSWAEAFF
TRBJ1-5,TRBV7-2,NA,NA,TGTGCCAGCAGCTTAACAGCGACTCGGCAGCCCCAGCATTTT,CASSLTATRQPQHF
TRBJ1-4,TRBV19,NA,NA,TGTGCCAGTAGTATAGACGACAGGTTTGGGGAAAAACTGTTTTTT,CASSIDDRFGEKLFF
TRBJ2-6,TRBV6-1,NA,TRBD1,TGTGCCAGCAGTGGACAGGGGTCCAACTCTGGGGCCAACGTCCTGACTTTC,CASSGQGSNSGANVLTF
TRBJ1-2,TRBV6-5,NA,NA,TGTGCCAGCAGCAGAAGACCGGGAGGTGACTATGGCTACACCTTC,CASSRRPGGDYGYTF
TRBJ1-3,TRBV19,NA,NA,TGTGCCAGTAGTATCTTCCTGGCTGAAGGAAACACCATATATTTT,CASSIFLAEGNTIYF
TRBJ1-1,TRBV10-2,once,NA,TGCGCCAGCAGTCGGTCGGGCGCGTCTGAAGCTTTCTTT,CASSRSGASEAFF
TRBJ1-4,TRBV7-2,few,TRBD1,TGTGCCAGCAGAGCGACAGGGACTAATGAAAAACTGTTTTTT,CASRATGTNEKLFF
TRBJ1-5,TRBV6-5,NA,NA,TGTGCCAGCAGTTATGGCTACTCGAGCAATCAGCCCCAGCATTTT,CASSYGYSSNQPQHF
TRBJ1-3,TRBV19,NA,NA,TGTGCCAGTATCCCACAGGGATCTGGAAACACCATATATTTT,CASIPQGSGNTIYF
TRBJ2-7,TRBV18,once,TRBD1,TGTGCCAGCTCACGGGGACAGACGAAGGGAGAGCAGTACTTC,CASSRGQTKGEQYF
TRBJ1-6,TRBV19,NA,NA,TGTGCCAGTAGTATAGGGGGGTATAATTCACCCCTCCACTTT,CASSIGGYNSPLHF
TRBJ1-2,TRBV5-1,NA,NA,TGCGCCAGCAGACAAACGGACAGTAGCTATGGCTACACCTTC,CASRQTDSSYGYTF
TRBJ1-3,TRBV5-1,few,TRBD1,TGCGCCAGCAGCTTGGAACCAGGGGGCAGTGGAAACACCATATATTTT,CASSLEPGGSGNTIYF
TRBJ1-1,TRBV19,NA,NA,TGTGCCAGTAGTATAGTAGGGGGGTTGAACACTGAAGCTTTCTTT,CASSIVGGLNTEAFF
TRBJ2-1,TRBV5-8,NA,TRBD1,TGTGCCAGCAGCCGGACAGGGTTAGGAAATGAGCAGTTCTTC,CASSRTGLGNEQFF
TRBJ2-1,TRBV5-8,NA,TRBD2,TGTGCCAGCAGCTTCGGCCGTCTTAGCGGGGGGCCCCTTGAGCAGTTCTTC,CASSFGRLSGGPLEQFF
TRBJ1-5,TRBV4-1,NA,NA,TGCGCCAGCAGCAGGGACGGCAATCAGCCCCAGCATTTT,CASSRDGNQPQHF
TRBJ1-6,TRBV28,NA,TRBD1,TGTGCCAGCAGTTTTTCGCGTCTAAGGGGGCGTAATTCACCCCTCCACTTT,CASSFSRLRGRNSPLHF
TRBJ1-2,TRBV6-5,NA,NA,TGTGCCAGCAGTTACGGACTGATCTATGGCTACACCTTC,CASSYGLIYGYTF
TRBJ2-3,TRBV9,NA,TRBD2,TGTGCCAGCAGCGTAGAACGTGGGGAGACTAGCGGGGGGCCCGGGGATACGCAGTATTTT,CASSVERGETSGGPGDTQYF
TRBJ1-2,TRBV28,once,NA,TGTGCCAGCAGGGAAATGACAGGTTATGGCTACACCTTC,CASREMTGYGYTF
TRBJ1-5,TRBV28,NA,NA,TGTGCCAGCAGTTATAGCAATCAGCCCCAGCATTTT,CASSYSNQPQHF
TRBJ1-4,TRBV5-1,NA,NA,TGCGCCAGCAGCCGTTTCGGGGCCGCAACTAATGAAAAACTGTTTTTT,CASSRFGAATNEKLFF
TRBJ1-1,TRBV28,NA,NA,TGTGCCAGCAGCTCGACGGGTCCCACTGAAGCTTTCTTT,CASSSTGPTEAFF
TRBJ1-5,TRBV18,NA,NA,TGTGCCAGCTCTCTCATTCCCCGGGGCAATCAGCCCCAGCATTTT,CASSLIPRGNQPQHF
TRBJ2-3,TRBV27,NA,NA,TGTGCCAGCAGTTTGGATGGGGTACCCACAGATACGCAGTATTTT,CASSLDGVPTDTQYF